The clone carrying this TCR beta chain was seen more than once but under ten times. Attached unique molecular identifiers marked individual cDNA molecules. MiXCR, run by TCRdb on the 5' RACE reads, gives a single entry per CDR3 protein. The data show 70,000 or so distinct CDR3 sequences, with roughly an eighth seen just once and approximately 1.7% held by the top ten. The sample comes from a study of early T cells in non-severe SARS-CoV-2 infection. With 7 bases clipped from V and 1 base from J, the junction kept 19 bases outside the gene matches. The CDR3 length is 18 residues. Germline V gene lookup returns CDR1 SQVTM and CDR2 ANQGSEA.

The sequence was collected from an adult who was a healthcare worker with PCR-confirmed SARS-CoV-2 infection or an uninfected control (not recorded which). The sequenced material came from whole blood. The chain combines TRBV29-1 with TRBJ2-1; TRBD2 matches 7 bases. The CDR3 here is CSASIGGTGKWSYNEQFF. The CDR3 coding sequence is TGCAGCGCCAGCATCGGGGGGACTGGCAAGTGGTCCTACAATGAGCAGTTCTTC.